Following are 25 T cell receptor beta chains from one sample sequenced in a study of blood T cell repertoires in COVID-19. TCRdb's copy holds only in-frame clones and misses some; the assay was immunoSEQ multiplex PCR. The sample yields some 270,000 clones, roughly 88% seen once. Sequencing was done on a sample of PBMCs or T cells enriched from blood (not recorded which). These receptors were collected from a woman aged 25 to 39 who had recovered from COVID-19.

The chain has TRBV28 and TRBJ2-7; 7 nucleotides line up with TRBD2. The CDR3 has 15 residues. CDR1 and CDR2 from the germline V gene are MDHEN and SYDVKM. Losses at the gene ends were 5 bases for V and 0 bases for J; bases not matched to a gene: 7. The CDR3 reads CASSIGPSGSYEQYF. For the CDR3, the DNA is TGTGCCAGCAGTATTGGGCCTAGCGGCTCCTACGAGCAGTACTTC.

J is TRBJ2-7 and V is TRBV7-3; TRBD1 aligns across 9 bases. Trimming cost V 1 base and J 4 bases; bases outside gene matches: 5. CDR1 and CDR2 (germline): SGHTA, FQGTGA. The CDR3 extends over 15 amino acids. This CDR3 is CASSLMPGQGYEQYF. In DNA form, the CDR3 reads TGTGCCAGCAGCTTAATGCCGGGACAGGGATACGAGCAGTACTTC.

The J gene is TRBJ1-5, the V gene TRBV7-3; 10 positions match TRBD1. CDR1 is SGHTA and CDR2 is FQGTGA in the germline V gene. The CDR3 extends over 17 amino acids. The V segment lost 2 bases and the J segment 0 bases; nucleotides outside the gene matches: 4. This CDR3 is CASSLRDRGYSNQPQHF. The CDR3 DNA sequence: TGTGCCAGCAGCTTACGGGACAGGGGATATAGCAATCAGCCCCAGCATTTT. The full variable domain, rest sourced from reference TRBV7-3 and TRBJ1-5, is GAGVSQTPSNKVTEKGKYVELRCDPISGHTALYWYRQSLGQGPEFLIYFQGTGAADDSGLPNDRFFAVRPEGSVSTLKIQRTERGDSAVYLCASSLRDRGYSNQPQHFGDGTRLSIL.

The rearrangement uses TRBV7-2 and TRBJ2-7, with 7 nucleotides matching TRBD1. V gave up 2 bases and J gave up 9 bases; unmatched junction bases: 7. This CDR3 is built from 13 residues. CDR1 and CDR2 from the germline V gene are SGHTA and FQGNSA. The CDR3 is CASSLIETGAQYF. DNA of the CDR3: TGTGCCAGCAGCTTAATAGAAACAGGGGCGCAGTACTTC.

This sequence joins TRBV5-4 and TRBJ2-1; 7 nucleotides agree with TRBD1. This CDR3 region has 13 residues. The V and J ends lost 0 bases and 8 bases, in that order; junction bases with no gene match: 2. Germline CDR1 is SGHNT and CDR2 is YYREEE (reference sequence). The CDR3 DNA follows: TGTGCCAGCAGCTTGGCGCAGGGGGATGAGCAGTTCTTC. As protein: CASSLAQGDEQFF. Filled out from reference TRBV5-4 and TRBJ2-1, the complete variable domain reads ETGVTQSPTHLIKTRGQQVTLRCSSQSGHNTVSWYQQALGQGPQFIFQYYREEENGRGNFPPRFSGLQFPNYSSELNVNALELDDSALYLCASSLAQGDEQFFGPGTRLTVL.

The rearrangement uses TRBV9 and TRBJ2-4; perhaps TRBD2 as D (6 bases). Germline loops: CDR1 SGDLS, CDR2 YYNGEE. V dropped 3 bases and J dropped 8 bases, with 6 bases sitting between them. CDR3 length: 11 amino acids. The chain's CDR3 is CASSAGDIQYF. CDR3 sequence (DNA): TGTGCCAGCAGCGCGGGGGACATTCAGTACTTC.

The genes are TRBV12-3 or TRBV12-4 and TRBJ1-2; D gene ambiguous. Trimming left V 3 bases short and J 3 bases short, with 8 bases between. The CDR3 is 13 residues long. The CDR3 nucleotides read TGTGCCAGCAGTTTGAAGCCTTACTATGGCTACACCTTC. This codes for CASSLKPYYGYTF.

This chain joins TRBV12-2 and TRBJ2-5; the table's TRBD2 call for D was not verified on the DNA. TRBV12-2 is a listed pseudogene. The CDR3 is 14 residues long. The CDR3 DNA reads TGTGCAAGTCGCATCGGGAGGGCCACAGAGACCCAGTACTTC. It codes for CASRIGRATETQYF.

V usage is TRBV30 and J usage is TRBJ1-4; 8 nucleotides agree with TRBD1. CDR1 and CDR2 (germline): GTSNPN, SVGIG (reference sequence). Trimming took 2 bases from V and 8 from J; bases not matched to a gene: 7. This CDR3 has 14 residues. CDR3 region: CAWSRGQGGEKLFF. Written as DNA, the CDR3 is TGTGCCTGGAGTCGCGGACAGGGTGGCGAAAAACTGTTTTTT.

The chain couples TRBV19 to TRBJ1-5; D is uncertain. The CDR3 has 13 residues. The V gene's germline CDR1 is LNHDA and CDR2 SQIVND (reference sequence). Trimming removed 1 base from V and 5 bases from J, with 6 bases in between. In DNA form, the CDR3 reads TGTGCCAGTAGTATAGCCGCAGATCAGCCCCAGCATTTT. This codes for CASSIAADQPQHF.

This chain uses TRBV5-4 with TRBJ1-2, with D maybe TRBD1 (5 bases). CDR1 is SGHNT, CDR2 YYREEE, per germline (reference sequence). The V gene lost 0 bases and the J gene lost 4 bases, with 13 bases spanning the gap. The CDR3 is made up of 15 amino acids. The CDR3 is CASSLVGAEFYGYTF. CDR3 sequence (DNA): TGTGCCAGCAGCTTGGTTGGGGCAGAGTTCTATGGCTACACCTTC.

V usage is TRBV7-2 and J usage is TRBJ1-3; D possibly corresponds to TRBD1 (5 bases). V lost 1 base, J lost 1 base, and 8 bases lay in between. The germline V gene has CDR1 SGHTA and CDR2 FQGNSA. The CDR3 is 15 amino acids. The CDR3, as DNA: TGTGCCAGCAGCTTAGACAGGACGTCTGGAAACACCATATATTTT. It yields the protein CASSLDRTSGNTIYF. Together with reference TRBV7-2 and TRBJ1-3, the CDR3 gives the full variable domain: GAGVSQSPSNKVTEKGKDVELRCDPISGHTALYWYRQSLGQGLEFLIYFQGNSAPDKSGLPSDRFSAERTGGSVSTLTIQRTQQEDSAVYLCASSLDRTSGNTIYFGEGSWLTVV.

The V call is TRBV10-3, the J call TRBJ2-7; 7 bases are a match to TRBD1. The germline V gene has CDR1 ENHRY and CDR2 SYGVKD. Trimming cost V 4 bases and J 2 bases; bases outside gene matches: 5. The CDR3 length is 14 residues. The CDR3 spells CAISVLQGAYEQYF. In nucleotides, the CDR3 is TGTGCCATCAGTGTTCTTCAGGGGGCCTACGAGCAGTACTTC.

J is TRBJ2-5 and V is TRBV28; the D is unclear. V was shortened by 6 bases and J by 4 bases, with 9 bases between the two germline ends. Looked up from germline, CDR1 is MDHEN and CDR2 is SYDVKM. The CDR3 covers 12 residues. The CDR3 nucleotides read TGTGCCAGCAGATTAAATCGAGAGACCCAGTACTTC. Its translation is CASRLNRETQYF. The complete variable domain, with remaining parts taken from reference TRBV28 and TRBJ2-5, reads DVKVTQSSRYLVKRTGEKVFLECVQDMDHENMFWYRQDPGLGLRLIYFSYDVKMKEKGDIPEGYSVSREKKERFSLILESASTNQTSMYLCASRLNRETQYFGPGTRLLVL.

The chain combines TRBV15 with TRBJ2-6; possible D gene TRBD1, 7 bases. The length of the CDR3 is 19 residues. In germline, CDR1 is LNHNV, CDR2 YYDKDF (reference sequence). V was trimmed by 3 bases and J by 0 bases, leaving 18 bases between them. CDR3 bases: TGTGCCACCAGCAGGGGGGGACAGAACAAAAGCTCTGGGGCCAACGTCCTGACTTTC. As protein: CATSRGGQNKSSGANVLTF. Together with reference TRBV15 and TRBJ2-6, the CDR3 gives the full variable domain: DAMVIQNPRYQVTQFGKPVTLSCSQTLNHNVMYWYQQKSSQAPKLLFHYYDKDFNNEADTPDNFQSRRPNTSFCFLDIRSPGLGDTAMYLCATSRGGQNKSSGANVLTFGAGSRLTVL.

The chain is built from TRBV4-1 and TRBJ2-3; D may be TRBD2 (5 bases). The CDR3 has 16 amino acids. Trimming left V 1 base short and J 1 base short, with 12 bases between. Germline CDR1 reads MGHRA; CDR2 reads YSYEKL. The CDR3 is CASSQAERSGTDTQYF. The CDR3 DNA follows: TGCGCCAGCAGCCAAGCGGAGCGGAGTGGCACAGATACGCAGTATTTT.

This clone was seen a handful of times. The V call is TRBV5-1, the J call TRBJ1-1, with D perhaps matching TRBD1 (6 bases). The V end was cut by 7 bases, the J end by 5 bases, with 12 bases between. The germline gives CDR1 SGHRS, CDR2 YFSETQ. The CDR3 covers 12 residues. In DNA, the CDR3 is TGCGCCAGCGGGAAACAGGGAACTGAAGCTTTCTTT. This translates into CASGKQGTEAFF.

V usage is TRBV19 and J usage is TRBJ1-3; D is unclear. V shed 5 bases and J shed 1 base, with 9 bases lying between them. The CDR3 consists of 14 residues. Germline V CDR1 and CDR2: LNHDA, SQIVND (reference sequence). This CDR3 reads CASSEQSSGNTIYF. The DNA for the CDR3 is TGTGCCAGTAGTGAACAGTCATCTGGAAACACCATATATTTT.

The chain carries TRBV4-1 and TRBJ1-1; TRBD1 might be the D (6 bases). The CDR3 spans 12 residues. Germline V lookup: CDR1 MGHRA, CDR2 YSYEKL. V dropped 3 bases and J dropped 11 bases, with 13 bases sitting between them. This CDR3 reads CASSQGTLGAFF. In nucleotides, the CDR3 is TGCGCCAGCAGCCAGGGGACATTGGGGGCTTTCTTT.

The gene calls are TRBV28 and TRBJ2-2; 8 bases fit TRBD2. The CDR3 runs to 15 residues. Germline lookup yields CDR1 MDHEN and CDR2 SYDVKM. Losses at the gene ends were 5 bases for V and 5 bases for J; bases not matched to a gene: 7. CDR3 sequence: CASSASGGLTGELFF. The CDR3 DNA sequence: TGTGCCAGCAGTGCCTCGGGGGGGCTTACCGGGGAGCTGTTTTTT.

The CDR3, as DNA: TGTGCCAGCAGTTTACAGACAGACCCCTCCCTGGAGGCTTTCTTT. Its translation is CASSLQTDPSLEAFF. The chain couples TRBV28 to TRBJ1-1; perhaps TRBD1 as D (5 bases). Germline assignment: CDR1 MDHEN and CDR2 SYDVKM. This CDR3 region has 15 residues. V lost 2 bases and J 11 bases, leaving 21 bases between the germline ends.

The chain couples TRBV7-3 to TRBJ1-5, with 9 positions matching TRBD1. The CDR3 runs 13 residues. After removal of 3 bases from V and 6 bases from J, the junction contained 0 bases not matched to a gene. Looked up from germline, CDR1 is SGHTA and CDR2 is FQGTGA. CDR3 region: CASSLGQGQPQHF. Here the CDR3 DNA reads TGTGCCAGCAGCTTGGGACAGGGTCAGCCCCAGCATTTT.

The CDR3 here is CASRDNNNEQFF. DNA for the CDR3: TGTGCCAGCAGGGACAATAACAATGAGCAGTTCTTC. The chain uses TRBV2 and TRBJ2-1; possible D gene TRBD1, 5 bases. Trimming took off 6 bases at V and 5 bases at J, with 8 bases between the two ends. CDR3 length: 12 residues. Germline loops: CDR1 SNHLY, CDR2 FYNNEI.

The chain uses TRBV7-6 and TRBJ2-7; D gene uncertain. The V end was cut by 3 bases, the J end by 4 bases, with 7 bases between. The germline V gene encodes CDR1 SGHVS and CDR2 FNYEAQ. There are 12 residues in the CDR3. The CDR3 region has the DNA TGTGCCAGCAGCTTTCCAGGTTACGAGCAGTACTTC. It specifies CASSFPGYEQYF.

The chain recombines TRBV9 with TRBJ2-7; 10 bases fit TRBD2. The V segment lost 2 bases and the J segment 2 bases; nucleotides outside the gene matches: 19. Per germline, CDR1 SGDLS and CDR2 YYNGEE. This CDR3 spans 20 amino acids. The CDR3 region has the DNA TGTGCCAGCAGCGTTCTTCCCCAAGACGGACTAGCGGTTCGTCCCTACGAGCAGTACTTC. Amino acids: CASSVLPQDGLAVRPYEQYF.